These 13 T cell receptor beta chains were sequenced from one sample in a study of control samples from healthy donors and cancer patients. The method was immunoSEQ multiplex PCR; TCRdb's version includes in-frame clones alone and lacks a portion of them. The sample lists approximately 160,000 clones, more than 90% occurring once. Sequencing was carried out using blood. The receptors shown here come from a woman in her thirties or forties in good health.

The V gene is TRBV10-3, the J gene TRBJ1-2, with D unclear. V shed 4 bases and J shed 6 bases, with 12 bases lying between them. The CDR3 extends over 13 amino acids. CDR1 is ENHRY and CDR2 is SYGVKD in the germline V gene. CDR3 DNA: TGTGCCATCAGTGCAGGAAGTCGAAATGGCTACACCTTC. Translation gives CAISAGSRNGYTF.

V is TRBV11-2 and J is TRBJ2-2, with D unclear. The CDR3 sequence is 16 residues long. Deletions cut 0 bases from V and 5 bases from J, with 13 bases between. From germline, CDR1 is SGHAT and CDR2 FQNNGV. The CDR3 reads CASSLELLLGTGELFF. DNA of the CDR3: TGTGCCAGCAGCTTAGAGTTACTCCTTGGGACCGGGGAGCTGTTTTTT.

V and J are TRBV19 and TRBJ1-1; D unresolved. The CDR3 extends over 16 amino acids. The germline V gene has CDR1 LNHDA and CDR2 SQIVND (reference sequence). The V end lost 0 bases, the J end lost 0 bases, and 11 bases lay between the germline ends. The CDR3 spells CASSIDRDPMNTEAFF. For the CDR3, the DNA is TGTGCCAGTAGTATAGATCGCGACCCGATGAACACTGAAGCTTTCTTT.

CDR3 residues: CSVSVTVPPRDQYF. CDR3 DNA: TGCAGCGTTTCGGTCACTGTCCCTCCTCGGGACCAGTACTTC. The chain joins TRBV29-1 to TRBJ2-5; possible D gene TRBD2, 5 bases. CDR1 SQVTM and CDR2 ANQGSEA come from the germline V gene. Trimming removed 5 bases at V and 10 bases at J, with 23 bases between. The CDR3 is 14 residues long. The full variable domain, its missing parts supplied by reference TRBV29-1 and TRBJ2-5, is SAVISQKPSRDICQRGTSLTIQCQVDSQVTMMFWYRQQPGQSLTLIATANQGSEATYESGFVIDKFPISRPNLTFSTLTVSNMSPEDSSIYLCSVSVTVPPRDQYFGPGTRLLVL.

The chain employs TRBV5-1 and TRBJ2-7, with D tentatively TRBD1 or TRBD2 (6 bases each). Germline V gene data show CDR1 as SGHRS and CDR2 as YFSETQ. This CDR3 is 14 amino acids long. V was shortened by 4 bases and J by 3 bases, with 14 bases between the two germline ends. As DNA, the CDR3 is TGCGCCAGCAGCCCCGTGGGGGGCGGCTACGAGCAGTACTTC. It codes for CASSPVGGGYEQYF.

This clone appeared a single time. The chain couples TRBV3-1 (or the pseudogene TRBV3-2) to TRBJ1-1; the match to TRBD1 covers 9 bases. The CDR3 length is 15 residues. The J segment lost 5 bases and the V segment lost 5 bases, leaving 9 bases of the junction unmatched. Germline V gene data show CDR1 as LGHDT and CDR2 as YNNKEL (reference sequence). The CDR3 loop reads CASSSAYRGQTEAFF. CDR3 bases: TGTGCCAGCAGCTCTGCGTACAGGGGGCAAACTGAAGCTTTCTTT.

The chain is built from TRBV28 and TRBJ2-2; 7 bases are a match to TRBD2. The CDR3 covers 15 residues. Germline CDR1 MDHEN, CDR2 SYDVKM. Losses at the gene ends were 6 bases for V and 7 bases for J; bases not matched to a gene: 11. Here the CDR3 DNA reads TGTGCCAGCAGGACCGGGACTACTTTAGGCGGGGAGCTGTTTTTT. Protein: CASRTGTTLGGELFF.

This chain links TRBV29-1 with TRBJ1-1, with 10 bases matching TRBD1. Germline V gene sequence: CDR1 SQVTM, CDR2 ANQGSEA. The CDR3 extends over 14 amino acids. J gave up 4 bases and V 5 bases, and 7 bases lay outside the gene matches. Here the CDR3 DNA reads TGCAGCGTTAGTCCGGGACAGGGGCTCACTGAAGCTTTCTTT. Protein product: CSVSPGQGLTEAFF. Full variable domain (rest looked up from reference TRBV29-1 and TRBJ1-1): SAVISQKPSRDICQRGTSLTIQCQVDSQVTMMFWYRQQPGQSLTLIATANQGSEATYESGFVIDKFPISRPNLTFSTLTVSNMSPEDSSIYLCSVSPGQGLTEAFFGQGTRLTVV.

The chain carries TRBV19 and TRBJ1-5; 9 positions match TRBD1. V gave up 5 bases and J gave up 4 bases; unmatched junction bases: 6. CDR1 and CDR2 (germline): LNHDA, SQIVND (reference sequence). This CDR3 contains 15 residues. CDR3 residues: CASSLTGTGNQPQHF. DNA for the CDR3: TGTGCCAGTAGTCTAACCGGGACAGGGAATCAGCCCCAGCATTTT.

This clone was observed once. The rearrangement uses TRBV6-5 and TRBJ2-7, with a possible D match to TRBD2 (7 bases). The CDR3 contains 15 residues. The V gene's germline CDR1 is MNHEY and CDR2 SVGAGI. Trimming took 5 bases from V and 6 from J, leaving 20 bases between them. CDR3 in DNA: TGTGCCAGCAGTCCCCTGGGGGGGCGTAGTACCGAGCAGTACTTC. Its protein is CASSPLGGRSTEQYF.

This clone was seen once. The rearrangement links TRBV2 to TRBJ2-1; 9 positions agree with TRBD2. V was pared by 6 bases and J by 2 bases, with 5 bases of the junction left unmatched. CDR3 length equals 15 residues. Looked up from germline, CDR1 is SNHLY and CDR2 is FYNNEI. The CDR3 loop is CASSLAGTTYNEQFF. The DNA for the CDR3 is TGTGCCAGCAGCCTAGCGGGGACCACCTACAATGAGCAGTTCTTC.

V and J are TRBV5-1 and TRBJ1-1; maybe TRBD1 (5 bases). The CDR3 runs to 15 residues. CDR1 SGHRS and CDR2 YFSETQ come from the germline V gene. V lost 0 bases and J 8 bases, leaving 17 bases between the germline ends. CDR3 nucleotide sequence: TGCGCCAGCAGCTTGGGTACTCAGGCCAGGGCCGAAGCTTTCTTT. Translation gives CASSLGTQARAEAFF.

The rearrangement joins TRBV20-1 to TRBJ2-7; possible D gene TRBD1, 5 bases. The CDR3 has 11 amino acids. Germline values: CDR1 DFQATT, CDR2 SNEGSKA (reference sequence). The V end was cut by 1 base, the J end by 5 bases, with 6 bases between. The CDR3 loop is CSARARDEQYF. CDR3 nucleotide sequence: TGCAGTGCTAGAGCCAGGGACGAGCAGTACTTC.